Below are 24 T cell receptor beta chains sequenced from a single sample in a study of tumor T cells in aggressive B-cell lymphoma. Repertoires were generated with immunoSEQ multiplex PCR, while TCRdb's copy carries only in-frame clones and drops some. The sample has about 9,000 clones, 70% to 90% seen once; the top ten hold under 4%. The sample comprised tumor tissue. These receptors were collected from an adult with diffuse large B cell lymphoma.

This sequence joins TRBV4-3 and TRBJ2-7; 12 nucleotides line up with TRBD2. This CDR3 has 17 residues. V lost 3 bases to trimming and J lost 0 bases; unmatched junction nucleotides: 6. In germline, CDR1 is LGHNA, CDR2 YSLEER. CDR3 nucleotide sequence: TGCGCCAGCAGCCAGGGGGCTAGCGGGGGGGGCTCCTACGAGCAGTACTTC. The encoded protein is CASSQGASGGGSYEQYF.

The chain combines TRBV27 with TRBJ1-1, with D tentatively TRBD1 (5 bases). Germline V gives CDR1 MNHEY, CDR2 SMNVEV (reference sequence). V dropped 5 bases and J dropped 1 base, with 17 bases sitting between them. The CDR3 has 16 amino acids. The CDR3 nucleotides are TGTGCCAGCAGTCATCTTGGGGCGGACAAGAACACTGAAGCTTTCTTT. Its translation: CASSHLGADKNTEAFF.

The chain uses TRBV5-4 and TRBJ1-1; unclear D gene. This CDR3 region has 12 residues. V lost 5 bases and J 7 bases, leaving 12 bases between the germline ends. Germline CDR1 and CDR2: SGHNT and YYREEE (reference sequence). CDR3 region: CASSGGLYEAFF. CDR3 bases: TGTGCCAGCAGTGGAGGTCTGTATGAAGCTTTCTTT.

CDR3 sequence: CASSFWQGGEQYF. In DNA, the CDR3 is TGTGCCAGCAGTTTTTGGCAGGGGGGCGAGCAGTACTTC. The rearrangement links TRBV27 to TRBJ2-7; TRBD1 might be the D (7 bases). CDR3 length: 13 residues. The V gene lost 3 bases and the J gene lost 6 bases, with 12 bases spanning the gap. Germline CDR1 and CDR2: MNHEY and SMNVEV (reference sequence).

V is TRBV9 and J is TRBJ1-2; D possibly corresponds to TRBD1 (5 bases). CDR3 length: 13 residues. Trimming removed 3 bases from V and 3 bases from J, with 9 bases in between. Germline loops: CDR1 SGDLS, CDR2 YYNGEE. The CDR3 here is CASSAQGHYGYTF. Written as DNA, the CDR3 is TGTGCCAGCAGCGCCCAGGGTCACTATGGCTACACCTTC.

In this sample, this clone turned up once. The chain is built from TRBV19 and TRBJ1-5; 11 bases match TRBD1. Trimming at V came to 5 bases and at J to 1 base, leaving 7 bases not matched to a gene. This CDR3 has 17 amino acids. The germline gives CDR1 LNHDA, CDR2 SQIVND (reference sequence). The CDR3 sequence: CASSYGTGGRSNQPQHF. DNA of the CDR3: TGTGCCAGTAGTTACGGGACAGGGGGAAGAAGCAATCAGCCCCAGCATTTT.

This clone was seen only once. This chain uses TRBV5-6 with TRBJ2-4; possible D gene TRBD1, 6 bases. The CDR3 is made up of 14 amino acids. Deletions cut 0 bases from V and 7 bases from J, with 11 bases between. From germline, CDR1 is SGHDT and CDR2 YYEEEE. CDR3 DNA sequence: TGTGCCAGCAGCTTGGAGGGGGTTAGGAACATTCAGTACTTC. This codes for CASSLEGVRNIQYF. The full variable domain, completed using reference TRBV5-6 and TRBJ2-4, is DAGVTQSPTHLIKTRGQQVTLRCSPKSGHDTVSWYQQALGQGPQFIFQYYEEEERQRGNFPDRFSGHQFPNYSSELNVNALLLGDSALYLCASSLEGVRNIQYFGAGTRLSVL.

V usage is TRBV5-1 and J usage is TRBJ1-1; TRBD1 matches at 7 bases. CDR3 length: 17 amino acids. From germline, CDR1 is SGHRS and CDR2 YFSETQ. The ends lost 4 bases at V and 1 base at J; junction bases unmatched: 13. CDR3 sequence (DNA): TGCGCCAGCAGCCCCCCGACAGGGCGCGGAAGGAACACTGAAGCTTTCTTT. Amino acid sequence: CASSPPTGRGRNTEAFF.

This sequence joins TRBV20-1 and TRBJ2-7; D unresolved. The CDR3 is 11 residues long. Germline V gene data show CDR1 as DFQATT and CDR2 as SNEGSKA (reference sequence). V was shortened by 3 bases and J by 0 bases, with 3 bases between the two germline ends. The CDR3 nucleotides are TGCAGTGCTAGCGGCTCCTACGAGCAGTACTTC. Protein sequence: CSASGSYEQYF.

The chain employs TRBV28 and TRBJ2-5; TRBD1 aligns across 8 bases. Germline V CDR1 and CDR2: MDHEN, SYDVKM. The V segment lost 4 bases and the J segment 3 bases; nucleotides outside the gene matches: 13. The CDR3 length is 17 residues. The CDR3: CASSSPRGQGGKETQYF. CDR3 sequence (DNA): TGTGCCAGCAGTTCACCACGCGGACAGGGAGGAAAAGAGACCCAGTACTTC. Using reference TRBV28 and TRBJ2-5 for the parts outside the CDR3, the full variable domain is DVKVTQSSRYLVKRTGEKVFLECVQDMDHENMFWYRQDPGLGLRLIYFSYDVKMKEKGDIPEGYSVSREKKERFSLILESASTNQTSMYLCASSSPRGQGGKETQYFGPGTRLLVL.

This clone was observed a single time. The genes are TRBV5-1 and TRBJ2-1; TRBD2 agrees at 7 bases. CDR3 length: 14 residues. V was pared by 7 bases and J by 8 bases, with 12 bases of the junction left unmatched. Germline assignment: CDR1 SGHRS and CDR2 YFSETQ. CDR3 bases: TGCGCCAGCTCGCGACTAGCTCTAGCCGATGAGCAGTTCTTC. The encoded protein is CASSRLALADEQFF.

This sequence joins TRBV5-6 and TRBJ1-1, with 7 bases aligning to TRBD1. Germline V gene lookup returns CDR1 SGHDT and CDR2 YYEEEE. J lost 7 bases, V lost 6 bases, and 12 bases had no gene match. This CDR3 spans 14 amino acids. For the CDR3, the DNA is TGTGCCAGCACCGAACAGGGGTCGTCCCTTGAAGCTTTCTTT. Its translation is CASTEQGSSLEAFF.

The chain carries TRBV5-1 and TRBJ1-1, with 10 bases fitting TRBD1. Germline-derived CDR1 and CDR2 are SGHRS and YFSETQ. V lost 3 bases and J lost 6; bases outside the gene matches: 11. The CDR3 totals 16 residues. CDR3 protein: CASSSREDRGRAEAFF. CDR3 DNA: TGCGCCAGCAGCTCGCGCGAGGACAGGGGGAGGGCTGAAGCTTTCTTT. The full variable domain, with the rest looked up from reference TRBV5-1 and TRBJ1-1, is KAGVTQTPRYLIKTRGQQVTLSCSPISGHRSVSWYQQTPGQGLQFLFEYFSETQRNKGNFPGRFSGRQFSNSRSEMNVSTLELGDSALYLCASSSREDRGRAEAFFGQGTRLTVV.

This clone was seen once. V and J are TRBV19 and TRBJ1-4, with a weak D call TRBD1 (5 bases). The CDR3 is made up of 15 amino acids. Germline V gives CDR1 LNHDA, CDR2 SQIVND (reference sequence). Trimming took 7 bases from V and 3 from J, leaving 15 bases between them. The DNA of the CDR3 is TGTGCCAGTACCCCGGGGGATAGAGCTAATGAAAAACTGTTTTTT. Encoded protein: CASTPGDRANEKLFF.

This clone was seen a few times. The CDR3 nucleotides are TGTGCCAGCAGCAAAACCCTCGGACAGGCCGATACGCAGTATTTT. Translating gives CASSKTLGQADTQYF. This chain links TRBV7-3 with TRBJ2-3; 7 bases agree with TRBD1. This CDR3 has 15 amino acids. Germline V CDR1 and CDR2: SGHTA, FQGTGA. V was pared by 5 bases and J by 6 bases, with 11 bases of the junction left unmatched.

Regarding this clone: A much larger clone lies a single base off, so this may be a read error. The rearrangement joins TRBV7-8 to TRBJ1-5, with D perhaps TRBD1 (6 bases). V was cut by 5 bases and J by 4 bases, with 18 bases left in between. The CDR3 spans 16 residues. Germline V gene sequence: CDR1 SGHVS, CDR2 FQNEAQ. The CDR3 region has the DNA TGTGCCAGCAGCCCCTGGACAGATTCCATGAATCAGCCCCAGCATTTT. Its translation is CASSPWTDSMNQPQHF. The variable domain in full, with the rest retrieved from reference TRBV7-8 and TRBJ1-5, is GAGVSQSPRYKVAKRGQDVALRCDPISGHVSLFWYQQALGQGPEFLTYFQNEAQLDKSGLPSDRFFAERPEGSVSTLKIQRTQQEDSAVYLCASSPWTDSMNQPQHFGDGTRLSIL.

This chain uses TRBV15 with TRBJ2-7; 8 nucleotides match TRBD1. CDR1 and CDR2 from the germline V gene are LNHNV and YYDKDF (reference sequence). This CDR3 region has 14 residues. The J segment lost 6 bases and the V segment lost 5 bases, leaving 9 bases of the junction unmatched. CDR3 loop: CATSGRQGMGEQYF. CDR3 bases: TGTGCCACCAGCGGCCGACAGGGGATGGGCGAGCAGTACTTC. Complete variable domain (other parts from reference TRBV15 and TRBJ2-7): DAMVIQNPRYQVTQFGKPVTLSCSQTLNHNVMYWYQQKSSQAPKLLFHYYDKDFNNEADTPDNFQSRRPNTSFCFLDIRSPGLGDTAMYLCATSGRQGMGEQYFGPGTRLTVT.

The chain joins TRBV4-3 to TRBJ2-3; D possibly corresponds to TRBD1 (5 bases). The germline gives CDR1 LGHNA, CDR2 YSLEER. Trimming took 8 bases from V and 0 from J, leaving 12 bases between them. The CDR3 extends over 14 amino acids. The CDR3 loop reads CASSPQGSTDTQYF. DNA of the CDR3: TGCGCCAGCTCGCCGCAGGGAAGCACAGATACGCAGTATTTT.

This chain connects TRBV28 to TRBJ1-6; a weak D match, TRBD1 (5 bases). The germline V gene has CDR1 MDHEN and CDR2 SYDVKM. CDR3 length equals 15 residues. The V end was cut by 4 bases, the J end by 7 bases, with 14 bases between. CDR3 residues: CASSSLGAGNSPLHF. As DNA, the CDR3 is TGTGCCAGCAGTTCCCTAGGGGCTGGGAATTCACCCCTCCACTTT.

This chain joins TRBV7-2 and TRBJ2-5; D is undetermined. The V end lost 2 bases, the J end lost 1 base, and 5 bases lay between the germline ends. There are 13 residues in the CDR3. CDR1 and CDR2 from the germline V gene are SGHTA and FQGNSA. The CDR3 spells CASSLNIQETQYF. CDR3 DNA sequence: TGTGCCAGCAGCTTAAACATCCAAGAGACCCAGTACTTC.

There are a few counts of this clone. This chain links TRBV5-1 with TRBJ1-3, with 7 positions matching TRBD1. The CDR3 runs to 15 residues. Germline-derived CDR1 and CDR2 are SGHRS and YFSETQ. V shed 6 bases, J shed 0 bases, and the junction held 6 bases outside the gene matches. The CDR3 here is CASTPGQNSGNTIYF. Here the CDR3 DNA reads TGCGCCAGCACCCCGGGACAGAACTCTGGAAACACCATATATTTT.

The V and J genes are TRBV11-2 and TRBJ1-1; D remains ambiguous. The germline V and J ends were trimmed by 2 bases and 4 bases, with 5 bases remaining between them. The germline V gene encodes CDR1 SGHAT and CDR2 FQNNGV. The CDR3 runs 12 residues. The CDR3: CASSLTGTEAFF. In nucleotides, the CDR3 is TGTGCCAGCAGCTTAACGGGCACTGAAGCTTTCTTT.

V is TRBV5-1 and J is TRBJ1-1; no clear D. V was shortened by 5 bases and J by 0 bases, with 5 bases between the two germline ends. The V gene's germline CDR1 is SGHRS and CDR2 YFSETQ. This CDR3 is built from 12 residues. CDR3 region: CASSYMNTEAFF. The CDR3 nucleotides are TGCGCCAGCAGTTACATGAACACTGAAGCTTTCTTT.

The chain employs TRBV5-1 and TRBJ2-7; D perhaps matches TRBD1 (5 bases). V was pared by 1 base and J by 1 base, with 12 bases between. CDR1 and CDR2 from the germline V gene are SGHRS and YFSETQ. The length of the CDR3 is 15 residues. The CDR3 is CASSLFTGASYEQYF. For the CDR3, the DNA is TGCGCCAGCAGCTTGTTTACAGGAGCTTCCTACGAGCAGTACTTC.